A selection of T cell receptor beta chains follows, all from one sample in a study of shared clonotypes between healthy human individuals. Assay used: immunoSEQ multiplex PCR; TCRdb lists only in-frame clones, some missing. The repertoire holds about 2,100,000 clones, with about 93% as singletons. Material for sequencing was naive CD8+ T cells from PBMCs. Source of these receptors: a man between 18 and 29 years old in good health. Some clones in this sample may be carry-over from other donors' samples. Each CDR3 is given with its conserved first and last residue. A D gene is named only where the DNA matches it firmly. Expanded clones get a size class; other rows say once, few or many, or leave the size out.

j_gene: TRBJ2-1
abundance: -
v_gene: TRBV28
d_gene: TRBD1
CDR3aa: CATRPTGSHNEQFF
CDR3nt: TGTGCCACCCGGCCGACAGGGTCCCACAATGAGCAGTTCTTC

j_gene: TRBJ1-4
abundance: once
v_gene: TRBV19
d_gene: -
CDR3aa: CASSIREKLFF
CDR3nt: TGTGCCAGTAGTATAAGGGAAAAACTGTTTTTT

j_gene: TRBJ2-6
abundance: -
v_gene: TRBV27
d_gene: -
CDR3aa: CASSLFPSSGANVLTF
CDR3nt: TGTGCCAGCAGTTTATTTCCCAGCTCTGGGGCCAACGTCCTGACTTTC

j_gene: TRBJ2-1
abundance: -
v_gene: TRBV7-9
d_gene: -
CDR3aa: CASSLGPFSEGHNEQFF
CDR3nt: TGTGCCAGCAGCTTAGGTCCGTTTTCAGAGGGGCACAATGAGCAGTTCTTC

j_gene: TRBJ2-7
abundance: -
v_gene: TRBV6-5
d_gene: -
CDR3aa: CASSYGAYYEQYF
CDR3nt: TGTGCCAGCAGTTACGGGGCCTACTACGAGCAGTACTTC

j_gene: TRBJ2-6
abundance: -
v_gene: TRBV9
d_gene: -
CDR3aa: CASSVAVRAVAGANVLTF
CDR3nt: TGTGCCAGCAGCGTAGCTGTCAGGGCGGTAGCTGGGGCCAACGTCCTGACTTTC

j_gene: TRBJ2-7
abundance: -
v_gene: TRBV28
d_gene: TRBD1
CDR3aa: CASSGPTTGATYEQYF
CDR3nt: TGTGCCAGCAGCGGTCCCACTACAGGGGCAACCTACGAGCAGTACTTC

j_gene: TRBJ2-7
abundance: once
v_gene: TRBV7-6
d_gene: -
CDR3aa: CASSKPENYEQYF
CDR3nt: TGTGCCAGCAGCAAACCTGAAAACTACGAGCAGTACTTC

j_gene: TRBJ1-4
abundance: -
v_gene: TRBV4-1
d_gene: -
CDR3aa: CASSPGTTTNEKLFF
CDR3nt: TGCGCCAGCAGCCCCGGGACGACAACTAATGAAAAACTGTTTTTT

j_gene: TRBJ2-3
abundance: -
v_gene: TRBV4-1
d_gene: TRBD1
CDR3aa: CASRQGIDTQYF
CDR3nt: TGCGCCTCCAGACAGGGTATAGATACGCAGTATTTT

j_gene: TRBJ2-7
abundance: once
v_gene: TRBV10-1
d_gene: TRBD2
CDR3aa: CASSDSGTSSEQYF
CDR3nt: TGCGCCAGCAGTGACTCCGGGACTAGCTCCGAGCAGTACTTC

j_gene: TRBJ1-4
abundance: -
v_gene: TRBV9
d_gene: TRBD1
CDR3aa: CASSVAGTGKLFF
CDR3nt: TGTGCCAGCAGCGTGGCAGGGACAGGAAAACTGTTTTTT

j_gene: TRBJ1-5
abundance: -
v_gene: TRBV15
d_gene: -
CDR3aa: CATTLQWTNQPQHF
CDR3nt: TGTGCCACCACCTTACAGTGGACGAATCAGCCCCAGCATTTT

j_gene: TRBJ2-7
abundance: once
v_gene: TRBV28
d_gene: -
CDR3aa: CASSQTGSYEQYF
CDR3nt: TGTGCCAGCAGTCAAACAGGCTCCTACGAGCAGTACTTC

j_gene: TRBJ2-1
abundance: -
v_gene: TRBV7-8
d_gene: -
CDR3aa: CASSPSVGVREQFF
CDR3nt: TGTGCCAGCAGCCCCTCGGTAGGGGTCAGGGAGCAGTTCTTC

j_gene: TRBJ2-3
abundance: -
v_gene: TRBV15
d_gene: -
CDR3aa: CATSRDSDTQYF
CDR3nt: TGTGCCACCAGCAGAGATTCAGATACGCAGTATTTT

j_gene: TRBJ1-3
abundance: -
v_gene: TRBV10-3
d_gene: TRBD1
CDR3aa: CAIITGTALRLTGNTIYF
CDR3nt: TGTGCCATCATTACCGGGACAGCGCTACGCCTGACTGGAAACACCATATATTTT

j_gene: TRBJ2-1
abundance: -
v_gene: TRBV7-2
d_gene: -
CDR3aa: CASKSKIGDEQFF
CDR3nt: TGTGCCAGCAAATCCAAGATAGGCGATGAGCAGTTCTTC

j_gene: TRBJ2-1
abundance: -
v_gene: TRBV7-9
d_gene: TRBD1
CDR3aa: CASSLAGTGTHYNEQFF
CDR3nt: TGTGCCAGCAGCTTAGCCGGGACAGGGACACACTACAATGAGCAGTTCTTC

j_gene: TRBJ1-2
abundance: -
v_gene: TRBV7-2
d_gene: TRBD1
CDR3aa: CASSQGGGLDGYTF
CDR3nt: TGTGCCAGCAGCCAGGGGGGTGGCTTGGATGGCTACACCTTC

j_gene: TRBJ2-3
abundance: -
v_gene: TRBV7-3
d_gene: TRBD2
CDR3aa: CASSSGLAGVGDTQYF
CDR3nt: TGTGCCAGCAGCTCGGGACTAGCGGGAGTCGGTGATACGCAGTATTTT

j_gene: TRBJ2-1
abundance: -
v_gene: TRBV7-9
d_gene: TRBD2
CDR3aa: CASIPTGEGYNEQFF
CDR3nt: TGTGCCAGCATCCCGACGGGGGAGGGGTACAATGAGCAGTTCTTC

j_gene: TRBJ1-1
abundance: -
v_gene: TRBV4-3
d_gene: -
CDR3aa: CASSQDLLGMNTEAFF
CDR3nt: TGCGCCAGCAGCCAAGATCTTCTGGGGATGAACACTGAAGCTTTCTTT

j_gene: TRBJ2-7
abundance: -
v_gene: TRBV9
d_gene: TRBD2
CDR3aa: CASSPTSGGVYEQYF
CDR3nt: TGTGCCAGCAGCCCCACTAGCGGAGGGGTCTACGAGCAGTACTTC

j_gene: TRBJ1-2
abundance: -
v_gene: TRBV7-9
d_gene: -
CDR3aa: CASSSARPGYTF
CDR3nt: TGTGCCAGCAGCTCGGCGAGGCCAGGCTACACCTTC

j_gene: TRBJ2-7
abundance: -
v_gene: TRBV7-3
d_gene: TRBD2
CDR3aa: CASSLIAGGGEQYF
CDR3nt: TGTGCCAGCAGCTTAATCGCCGGCGGGGGCGAGCAGTACTTC

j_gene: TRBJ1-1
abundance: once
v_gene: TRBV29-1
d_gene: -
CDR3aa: CSVDSLTGSAGRAFF
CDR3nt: TGCAGCGTTGACTCTTTAACAGGCTCAGCTGGAAGGGCTTTCTTT